The text below deals with one TCR beta chain. Its antigen is not known. This record belongs to a study of shared clonotypes between healthy human individuals. This table comes from immunoSEQ multiplex PCR, and its TCRdb copy is limited to in-frame clones, with some not included. The sample contains roughly 2 million clones, 90% to 95% of which appear only once. The CDR3 extends over 17 amino acids. Trimming removed 0 bases from V and 7 bases from J, with 19 bases in between. CDR1 and CDR2 from the germline V gene are MGHRA and YSYEKL. General observations from the study: Large depth notwithstanding, sorted-subset sequencing proved incomplete by rarefaction.

The chain links TRBV4-1 to TRBJ1-3; no definite D call. The sequence came from a man younger than 30 in good health. Sequencing used naive CD4+ T cells sorted from blood. As to subset: CD45RA+ positively selected. CDR3 loop: CASSQDLSGIFDNTIYF. CDR3 coding DNA: TGCGCCAGCAGCCAAGATCTCTCCGGTATTTTTGACAACACCATATATTTT.